This TCR beta chain stems from a study of early T cells in non-severe SARS-CoV-2 infection. At the level of the study: Chains from this unsorted whole-blood bulk RNA could not be paired.

The germline V gene encodes CDR1 MNHEY and CDR2 SVGAGI. This CDR3 has 13 amino acids. The ends were cut back, 8 bases at V and 5 bases at J, with 14 bases in the middle. This clonotype occurred many times. Its matching antigen is unknown. TCRdb used MiXCR to reprocess the 5' RACE reads, holding one entry per CDR3 protein. The sample carries about 33,000 distinct CDR3 sequences, approximately 6.9% recorded once. The study, taken as a whole, reports: Lookups in VDJdb leaned toward anti-spike CD8 responses and missed private and CD4 specificities.

The clonotype comes from an adult who was a healthcare worker with PCR-confirmed SARS-CoV-2 infection or an uninfected control (not recorded which). Material: whole blood. V is TRBV6-5 and J is TRBJ2-3; a possible D gene is TRBD2 (5 bases). CDR3 DNA sequence: TGTGCCAGCTCATCCCACGGGAAAGATACGCAGTATTTT. Amino acid sequence: CASSSHGKDTQYF.